Given below is one TCR beta chain in context. Its target is not known. Using immunoSEQ multiplex PCR, the repertoire was profiled, and TCRdb retains in-frame clones only, with some absent. Of more than 30,000 clones in the sample, about 84% are singletons; the top ten hold roughly 5%. The data are from a study of T cells in tuberculosis. Study as a whole: The T cells targeted glucose monomycolate, a mycobacterial lipid, via CD1B. Blood was taken before or within 7 days of anti-tuberculosis therapy. Study-level results: GEM motif frequencies gave approximately 70% accuracy; the GMM repertoire gave 85% to 90%. Cases with active tuberculosis were adults, while controls were adolescents.

Noted time point: new active TB diagnosis, blood taken before or within 7 days of starting treatment. The CDR3 contains 11 residues. Trimming removed 7 bases from V and 5 bases from J, with 9 bases in between. Per the germline V gene, CDR1 is MDHEN and CDR2 is SYDVKM. The sequences come from PBMCs, collected at tuberculosis diagnosis. The chain has TRBV28 and TRBJ2-7; a weak D match, TRBD1 (5 bases). The sequence was collected from an adult with tuberculosis. The DNA of the CDR3 is TGTGCCAGCAATCTCAGGGACGAGCAGTACTTC. This encodes CASNLRDEQYF.